This T cell receptor (beta chain) originates from a study of T cells after yellow fever vaccination. Study-wide context: Any fraction with a low cell number was prepared using SMART-Seq v4 Ultra Low Input.

Study observations and caveats: Though weaker, the secondary response peaked faster, on day 5 versus 15. Some clonotypes were seen in both the CD4 and the CD8 compartments. These made up a small share and likely arose from convergent recombination.

V was shortened by 1 base and J by 4 bases, with 11 bases between the two germline ends. CDR3 length equals 14 residues. Looked up from germline, CDR1 is SEHNR and CDR2 is FQNEAQ (reference sequence). This clonotype has more than one count but fewer than ten. Its antigen is undetermined. A universal primer site and UMIs were added as TCR cDNA was made by 5'RACE template switching. Each CDR3 protein is one row after TCRdb ran MiXCR on the 5' RACE reads. The sample lists roughly 62,000 distinct CDR3 sequences; approximately 6.5% were seen once. The clonotype comes from a man younger than 35 who received the YFV17D yellow fever vaccine. The input for sequencing was CD8+ T cells sorted from PBMCs, taken on the day of the first yellow fever vaccination. The chain employs TRBV7-9 and TRBJ2-7; D not resolved. The CDR3 sequence: CASSLDPGAYEQYF. In DNA form, the CDR3 reads TGTGCCAGCAGCTTAGATCCGGGCGCATACGAGCAGTACTTC.